What follows are 14 T cell receptor beta chains derived from one specimen sequenced in a study of T cells after yellow fever vaccination. TCRdb re-derived calls from the 5' RACE reads in MiXCR, one entry per CDR3 protein. In the table there are 150,000 to 200,000 distinct CDR3 sequences, about 7% of which are singletons. Specimen: CD4+ T cells sorted from PBMCs, collected roughly 5 days after the first yellow fever vaccination. Receptors were obtained from a man aged 18 to 30 who received the YFV17D yellow fever vaccine.

This clonotype came up many times. The rearrangement uses TRBV4-2 and TRBJ2-3, with no clear D. V was pared by 0 bases and J by 6 bases, with 4 bases between. The CDR3 consists of 12 residues. CDR1 and CDR2 (germline): LGHNA, YNFKEQ. The CDR3 spells CASSQDRDTQYF. For the CDR3, the DNA is TGTGCCAGCAGCCAAGATCGGGATACGCAGTATTTT.

In its sample, this clonotype was seen many times. The gene calls are TRBV6-1 and TRBJ1-5; perhaps TRBD1 as D (5 bases). The CDR3 has 13 amino acids. CDR1 MNHNS and CDR2 SASEGT come from the germline V gene. V was cut by 4 bases and J by 9 bases, with 13 bases left in between. The CDR3 bases are TGTGCCAGCAGTGGGGGAGGGGTCTGGCCCCAGCATTTT. Its translation is CASSGGGVWPQHF.

This clonotype has ten or more counts. The V call is TRBV12-3 or TRBV12-4, the J call TRBJ1-6; D is undetermined. This CDR3 comprises 15 residues. Trimming cost V 3 bases and J 7 bases, with 13 bases left between them. The CDR3, as DNA: TGTGCCAGCAGTTTTCAAGGGCCGGCAAATTCACCCCTCCACTTT. Residues: CASSFQGPANSPLHF.

This clonotype was seen at least ten times. The chain joins TRBV12-3 or TRBV12-4 to TRBJ1-6, with D perhaps TRBD1 (5 bases). V was cut by 7 bases and J by 1 base, with 17 bases left in between. The CDR3 length is 17 residues. The CDR3, as DNA: TGTGCCAGCAAAGGTCGGGCAGGGCGGTCCTATAATTCACCCCTCCACTTT. Residues: CASKGRAGRSYNSPLHF.

This clonotype was seen at least ten times. The rearrangement uses TRBV5-1 and TRBJ2-5; no reliable D call. In germline, CDR1 is SGHRS, CDR2 YFSETQ. The ends were cut back, 3 bases at V and 2 bases at J, with 8 bases in the middle. CDR3 length: 13 residues. The CDR3 loop reads CASSSGRQETQYF. The CDR3 nucleotides are TGCGCCAGCAGCTCTGGCAGACAAGAGACCCAGTACTTC.

This clonotype was observed many times. The CDR3 protein is CASTGHTGELFF. CDR3 in DNA: TGTGCCAGTACAGGGCACACCGGGGAGCTGTTTTTT. The J gene is TRBJ2-2, the V gene TRBV7-3; D is perhaps TRBD1 (6 bases). CDR3 length: 12 amino acids. Germline assignment: CDR1 SGHTA and CDR2 FQGTGA. V lost 9 bases, J lost 3 bases, and 8 bases lay in between.

The sample holds many counts of this clonotype. The rearrangement uses TRBV12-3 or TRBV12-4 and TRBJ2-1; D gene unclear. The CDR3 is 15 residues long. V lost 7 bases and J 4 bases, leaving 17 bases between the germline ends. CDR3 nucleotide sequence: TGTGCCAGCACCTCCTTGGAAAGGTCTTACAATGAGCAGTTCTTC. Translation: CASTSLERSYNEQFF.

This chain joins TRBV6-2 or TRBV6-3 and TRBJ2-7; the D gene is possibly TRBD1 (5 bases). This CDR3 is 14 amino acids long. Germline V gene sequence: CDR1 MNHEY, CDR2 SVGEGT. The germline V and J ends were trimmed by 6 bases and 2 bases, with 14 bases remaining between them. The CDR3 loop is CASSNRRRPYEQYF. CDR3 DNA sequence: TGTGCCAGCAGCAACAGGCGGCGCCCCTACGAGCAGTACTTC.

This clonotype was found many times. The chain joins TRBV7-2 to TRBJ2-3; a possible D gene is TRBD2 (7 bases). This CDR3 contains 14 residues. The V gene's germline CDR1 is SGHTA and CDR2 FQGNSA. V dropped 0 bases and J dropped 11 bases, with 15 bases sitting between them. Here the CDR3 DNA reads TGTGCCAGCAGCTTAGCGGGGGGGGCCCCTGGGCAGTATTTT. It codes for CASSLAGGAPGQYF.

In its sample, this clonotype was seen many times. The V call is TRBV7-9, the J call TRBJ1-2; D not certain. Germline CDR1 is SEHNR and CDR2 is FQNEAQ (reference sequence). V was cut by 4 bases and J by 5 bases, with 8 bases left in between. CDR3 length equals 12 residues. The CDR3 DNA follows: TGTGCCAGCAGCTCCTTGGGGTATGGCTACACCTTC. Its protein is CASSSLGYGYTF.

This rearrangement joins TRBV5-4 to TRBJ2-5; no reliable D call. The CDR3 covers 14 residues. Germline V lookup: CDR1 SGHNT, CDR2 YYREEE (reference sequence). The V end was cut by 0 bases, the J end by 2 bases, with 8 bases between. The CDR3 region has the DNA TGTGCCAGCAGCTTGGAGGTGGTTCAAGAGACCCAGTACTTC. This translates into CASSLEVVQETQYF.

In its sample, this clonotype was seen many times. The chain is built from TRBV5-1 and TRBJ1-1; D is perhaps TRBD1 (5 bases). V was pared by 5 bases and J by 6 bases, with 17 bases between. CDR1 is SGHRS, CDR2 YFSETQ, per germline. This CDR3 comprises 14 residues. The DNA of the CDR3 is TGCGCCAGCAGGACGGGACCGCCTGACGCTGAAGCTTTCTTT. This sequence encodes CASRTGPPDAEAFF.

As regards this clonotype: A much larger clone lies a single base off, so this may be a read error. The chain has TRBV6-1 and TRBJ1-2; TRBD1 might be the D (5 bases). CDR1 and CDR2 (germline): MNHNS, SASEGT. The CDR3 contains 15 residues. The CDR3 DNA sequence: TGTGCCAGCAGTGAAGCCCTTCCGACAGACTATCGCTACACCTTC. Translation gives CASSEALPTDYRYTF.

Ten or more counts support this clonotype. The V and J genes are TRBV29-1 and TRBJ2-3, with 7 positions matching TRBD2. CDR1 is SQVTM, CDR2 ANQGSEA, per germline. The CDR3 consists of 18 residues. The ends lost 0 bases at V and 5 bases at J; junction bases unmatched: 17. The CDR3 loop is CSVEDGGEGLPLGDTQYF. CDR3 nucleotides: TGCAGCGTTGAAGATGGTGGGGAGGGGCTCCCCTTAGGAGATACGCAGTATTTT.